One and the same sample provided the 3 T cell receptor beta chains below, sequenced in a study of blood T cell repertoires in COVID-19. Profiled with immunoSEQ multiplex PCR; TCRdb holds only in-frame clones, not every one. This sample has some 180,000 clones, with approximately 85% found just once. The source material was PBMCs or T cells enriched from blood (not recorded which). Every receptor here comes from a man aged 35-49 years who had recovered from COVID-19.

The CDR3 spells CASSFVLPRKDYSGANVLTF. CDR3 DNA sequence: TGTGCCAGCAGTTTCGTCTTGCCCAGAAAAGACTACTCTGGGGCCAACGTCCTGACTTTC. The chain combines TRBV28 with TRBJ2-6; D is perhaps TRBD2 (5 bases). Germline values: CDR1 MDHEN, CDR2 SYDVKM. V lost 3 bases, J lost 0 bases, and 21 bases lay in between. The CDR3 loop spans 20 amino acids.

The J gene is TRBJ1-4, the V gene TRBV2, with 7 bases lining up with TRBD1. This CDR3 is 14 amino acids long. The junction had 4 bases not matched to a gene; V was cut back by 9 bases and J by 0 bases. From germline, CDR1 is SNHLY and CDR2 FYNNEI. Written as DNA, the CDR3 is TGTGCCAGAGGGGACAGTACAACTAATGAAAAACTGTTTTTT. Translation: CARGDSTTNEKLFF.

The CDR3, as DNA: TGTGCCAGCAGCTCCTCTGCCGGGACAACTACCGGGGAGCTGTTTTTT. As protein: CASSSSAGTTTGELFF. V is TRBV7-3 and J is TRBJ2-2; possibly TRBD1 for D (6 bases). The length of the CDR3 is 16 residues. The V gene lost 4 bases and the J gene lost 5 bases, with 17 bases spanning the gap. Germline V gene lookup returns CDR1 SGHTA and CDR2 FQGTGA.